This TCR beta chain was observed in a study of cytomegalovirus exposure and HLA in healthy donors. Study outcomes and limitations: Fewer N-insertions than the 666-donor mean were reportedly shown by an Asian-associated ancestry cluster in a later analysis. CMV serostatus was the only immune exposure information that was available. The authors considered a cluster of highly shared sequence variants likely to be a sequencing artifact.

PCR was performed using 60 Vbeta and 13 Jbeta primers. TCRdb's copy holds only in-frame clones and misses some; the assay was immunoSEQ multiplex PCR. The sample includes around 150,000 clones, approximately 87% of them seen just once. Between the trimmed V and J ends, which lost 6 bases and 7 bases, there was a span of 15 bases. The CDR3 totals 14 residues. Per the germline V gene, CDR1 is MGHDK and CDR2 is SYGVNS. In its sample, this clone was seen once. The antigen is unknown. The receptor comes from a man aged 35-49 years in good health and CMV-seronegative. The sequenced sample was PBMCs. This rearrangement joins TRBV25-1 to TRBJ1-4; weak D call: TRBD1 (6 bases). In DNA, the CDR3 is TGTGCCAGCAGGCAGACAGGTCTAGGTGAAAAACTGTTTTTT. Translating it yields CASRQTGLGEKLFF.